This is a list of T cell receptor beta chains from one sample in a study of metastatic and nonmetastatic thyroid tumors. TCRdb re-called clones via MiXCR from the PCR reads. Here the sample spans 25,000 to 30,000 clones, approximately 17% being singletons. Sample: blood. The receptors were sampled from a male donor with papillary thyroid cancer or a benign thyroid nodule (not recorded which). Some clones in this sample may be carry-over from other donors' samples. The CDR3 runs from the conserved cysteine through the conserved F or W. D genes are given only for firm matches. Only some rows state a clone size, as once, few, many or a class for expanded clones.

j_gene,len,v_gene,d_gene,abundance,CDR3aa,CDR3nt
TRBJ2-2,14,TRBV2,-,few,CASGETWMAGELFF,TGTGCCAGCGGTGAGACGTGGATGGCCGGGGAGCTGTTTTTT
TRBJ2-2,15,TRBV5-6,-,many,CASSPNLGKGGELFF,TGTGCCAGCAGCCCTAACCTAGGGAAGGGTGGGGAGCTGTTTTTT
TRBJ2-7,16,TRBV6-5,TRBD1,many,CASSYVLGQGTYEQYF,TGTGCCAGCAGTTACGTGCTGGGACAGGGAACCTACGAGCAGTACTTC
TRBJ2-7,15,TRBV6-1,TRBD2,-,CASSDVAGVPYEQYF,TGTGCCAGCAGTGATGTGGCGGGAGTGCCCTACGAGCAGTACTTC
TRBJ2-3,16,TRBV5-1,-,-,CASSLALRRYTDTQYF,TGCGCCAGCAGCTTGGCTTTACGCAGGTACACAGATACGCAGTATTTT
TRBJ2-1,15,TRBV24-1,-,many,CATSAPTRGGYEQFF,TGTGCCACCAGTGCCCCAACCAGGGGAGGTTATGAGCAGTTCTTC
TRBJ1-2,15,TRBV6-1,TRBD1,-,CASSEKGGERYGYTF,TGTGCCAGCAGTGAAAAAGGGGGCGAGCGCTATGGCTACACCTTC
TRBJ2-3,16,TRBV27,-,many,CASSPSTEPSTDTQYF,TGTGCCAGCAGTCCTTCGACGGAACCCAGCACAGATACGCAGTATTTT
TRBJ2-2,14,TRBV11-3,TRBD2,many,CASSSWTSSGELFF,TGTGCCAGCAGCTCCTGGACTAGCTCCGGGGAGCTGTTTTTT
TRBJ1-2,13,TRBV24-1,-,many,CATSDPQGYGYTF,TGTGCCACCAGTGATCCCCAGGGATATGGCTACACCTTC
TRBJ1-1,14,TRBV18,-,-,CASSPSLQGREAFF,TGTGCCAGCTCACCCAGCCTACAGGGTCGGGAAGCTTTCTTT
TRBJ2-2,15,TRBV6-4,TRBD2,medium-sized,CASSDGAGGPGELFF,TGTGCCAGCAGTGACGGAGCGGGAGGGCCCGGGGAGCTGTTTTTT
TRBJ2-7,13,TRBV20-1,-,-,CSASARNSYEQYF,TGCAGTGCTAGTGCCAGAAACTCCTACGAGCAGTACTTC
TRBJ1-4,16,TRBV5-1,TRBD1,many,CASSLTGGGLNEKLFF,TGCGCCAGCAGCTTGACAGGGGGAGGGCTTAATGAAAAACTGTTTTTT
TRBJ2-7,16,TRBV3-1,-,many,CASSQPLGRSSYEQYF,TGTGCCAGCAGCCAACCCCTAGGGAGGAGCTCCTACGAGCAGTACTTC
TRBJ1-5,14,TRBV20-1,TRBD1,many,CSAKGDSSNQPQHF,TGCAGTGCTAAGGGGGACAGTAGCAATCAGCCCCAGCATTTT
TRBJ2-4,16,TRBV27,-,-,CASRPGPVGGRNTQYF,TGTGCCAGCAGACCCGGGCCGGTAGGAGGGCGGAACACTCAGTACTTC
TRBJ1-2,14,TRBV19,-,many,CASGGTAPNYGYTF,TGTGCCAGTGGGGGGACGGCTCCTAACTATGGCTACACCTTC
TRBJ2-7,15,TRBV28,TRBD2,few,CASRLTASGSYEQYF,TGTGCCAGCAGGTTGACGGCTAGCGGGTCATACGAGCAGTACTTC
TRBJ2-4,15,TRBV20-1,-,once,CSARILRDIKNIQYF,TGCAGTGCCAGAATTCTCCGGGACATCAAAAACATTCAGTACTTC
TRBJ2-3,15,TRBV12-5,-,many,CASGPNLGPSDTQYF,TGTGCTAGTGGGCCGAATCTAGGGCCATCGGATACGCAGTATTTT
TRBJ1-1,14,TRBV19,-,-,CASSKLTRYTEALF,TGTGCCAGTAGTAAACTGACACGTTACACTGAAGCTCTCTTT
TRBJ2-3,14,TRBV5-1,-,many,CASSLEGYADTQYF,TGCGCCAGCAGCTTGGAAGGGTACGCAGATACGCAGTATTTT
TRBJ2-1,14,TRBV20-1,TRBD2,many,CSARVSGSSREQFF,TGCAGTGCTAGAGTCAGCGGGAGTAGTCGTGAGCAGTTCTTC
TRBJ2-3,14,TRBV10-3,-,many,CAISGALGEDTQYF,TGTGCCATCAGTGGGGCCTTAGGGGAGGATACGCAGTATTTT
TRBJ2-7,15,TRBV5-1,-,many,CASSLGLRSGYEQYF,TGCGCCAGCAGCTTAGGCCTCCGAAGCGGCTACGAGCAGTACTTC
TRBJ2-1,14,TRBV28,-,many,CASSPRGAPNEQFF,TGTGCCAGCAGTCCCCGTGGGGCCCCCAATGAGCAGTTCTTC
TRBJ1-5,15,TRBV5-6,TRBD1,once,CASSRDRGINQPQHF,TGTGCCAGCAGCAGGGACAGAGGAATCAATCAGCCCCAGCATTTT
TRBJ2-7,14,TRBV6-2/TRBV6-3,TRBD2,medium-sized,CASLADPNTYEQYF,TGTGCCAGCCTAGCGGATCCTAACACCTACGAGCAGTACTTC
TRBJ1-2,13,TRBV28,-,many,CASTYGTAYGYTF,TGTGCCAGCACCTACGGGACCGCTTATGGCTACACCTTC
TRBJ2-3,16,TRBV11-2,-,medium-sized,CASSLDQVKSTDTQYF,TGTGCCAGCAGCTTAGATCAGGTGAAAAGCACAGATACGCAGTATTTT
TRBJ1-3,12,TRBV30,-,many,CAWKRSGNTIYF,TGTGCCTGGAAGCGCTCTGGAAACACCATATATTTT
TRBJ2-3,15,TRBV9,-,-,CASSVVGVGTDTQYF,TGTGCCAGCAGCGTTGTGGGGGTCGGCACAGATACGCAGTATTTT
TRBJ2-2,15,TRBV4-2,-,many,CASSQEGQNDGELFF,TGTGCCAGCAGCCAAGAAGGACAGAACGACGGGGAGCTGTTTTTT
TRBJ2-7,12,TRBV11-3,-,-,CASSKGRYEQYF,TGTGCCAGCAGCAAAGGACGCTACGAGCAGTACTTC
TRBJ2-1,15,TRBV4-2,TRBD1,few,CASSPRQGAYNEQFF,TGTGCCAGCAGCCCAAGACAGGGGGCTTACAATGAGCAGTTCTTC
TRBJ1-1,15,TRBV20-1,-,many,CSAREGRTLNTEAFF,TGCAGTGCTAGAGAGGGACGCACTTTGAACACTGAAGCTTTCTTT
TRBJ2-7,12,TRBV10-3,-,many,CAISGGGNEQYF,TGTGCCATCAGCGGTGGGGGTAACGAGCAGTACTTC
TRBJ2-5,12,TRBV10-3,TRBD1,many,CAIKDRAETQYF,TGTGCCATCAAGGACAGGGCGGAGACCCAGTACTTC
TRBJ1-2,14,TRBV6-2/TRBV6-3,-,-,CASSYSPANYGYTF,TGTGCCAGCAGTTACTCGCCAGCTAACTATGGCTACACCTTC
TRBJ1-2,16,TRBV11-1,TRBD1,-,CASSSGLSWTGYRYTF,TGTGCCAGCAGCTCGGGGCTTTCTTGGACAGGGTATCGCTACACCTTC
TRBJ1-6,15,TRBV28,TRBD1,few,CASRDHQGGSSPLHF,TGTGCCAGCCGGGACCACCAGGGGGGTTCTTCACCCCTCCACTTT
TRBJ1-2,16,TRBV20-1,-,once,CSARDRLGVGHYGYTF,TGCAGTGCTAGAGACCGCCTGGGAGTAGGTCACTATGGCTACACCTTC
TRBJ2-3,15,TRBV4-1,-,many,CASSQSSASTDTQYF,TGCGCCAGCAGCCAAAGCTCGGCAAGCACAGATACGCAGTATTTT
TRBJ2-1,16,TRBV24-1,TRBD2,many,CATSDRTSGMYNEQFF,TGTGCCACCAGTGATAGAACTAGCGGGATGTACAATGAGCAGTTCTTC
TRBJ2-3,17,TRBV4-2,-,-,CASSQVGWRVGGHTQYF,TGTGCCAGCAGCCAAGTCGGGTGGAGGGTAGGGGGACATACGCAGTATTTT
TRBJ2-1,15,TRBV7-8,TRBD1,many,CASSADSQGAGEQFF,TGTGCCAGCAGCGCTGATTCACAGGGGGCAGGTGAGCAGTTCTTC
TRBJ2-7,16,TRBV3-1,TRBD1,once,CASSNPAGGSFYEQYF,TGTGCCAGCAGCAATCCCGCAGGGGGATCGTTCTACGAGCAGTACTTC
TRBJ2-7,15,TRBV5-1,TRBD2,-,CASSLGGAGAYEQYF,TGCGCCAGCAGCTTGGGAGGAGCGGGGGCCTACGAGCAGTACTTC
TRBJ2-1,14,TRBV5-1,TRBD2,many,CASSLGGSGSEQFF,TGCGCCAGCAGCTTGGGTGGTAGCGGGAGTGAGCAGTTCTTC
TRBJ2-1,19,TRBV5-5,TRBD2,many,CASSLHPSTTSGRSNEQFF,TGTGCCAGCAGCTTGCACCCCTCCACAACTAGCGGGAGATCCAATGAGCAGTTCTTC
TRBJ2-3,16,TRBV6-1,TRBD2,many,CASSGTSGRATDTQYF,TGTGCCAGCAGTGGGACTAGCGGGAGGGCCACAGATACGCAGTATTTT